This record covers a single TCR beta chain. The source of the sample is a study of cytomegalovirus exposure and HLA in healthy donors. The study ran its PCR with 60 Vbeta and 13 Jbeta primers. Produced via immunoSEQ multiplex PCR; TCRdb's table is partial and in-frame only. This sample has about 130,000 clones; about four fifths occur once, and the top ten carry 3.1%. V dropped 4 bases and J dropped 2; count of bases not matched to a gene: 3. CDR1 is SGHAT, CDR2 FQNNGV, per germline. This CDR3 region has 14 residues. The sample comprised PBMCs. The receptor was isolated from a man aged 25 to 40 in good health and CMV-seronegative. The V call is TRBV11-2, the J call TRBJ2-7; 9 bases map to TRBD1. In DNA, the CDR3 is TGTGCCAGCAGCTCGGGACAGGGAACCTACGAGCAGTACTTC. Protein product: CASSSGQGTYEQYF.